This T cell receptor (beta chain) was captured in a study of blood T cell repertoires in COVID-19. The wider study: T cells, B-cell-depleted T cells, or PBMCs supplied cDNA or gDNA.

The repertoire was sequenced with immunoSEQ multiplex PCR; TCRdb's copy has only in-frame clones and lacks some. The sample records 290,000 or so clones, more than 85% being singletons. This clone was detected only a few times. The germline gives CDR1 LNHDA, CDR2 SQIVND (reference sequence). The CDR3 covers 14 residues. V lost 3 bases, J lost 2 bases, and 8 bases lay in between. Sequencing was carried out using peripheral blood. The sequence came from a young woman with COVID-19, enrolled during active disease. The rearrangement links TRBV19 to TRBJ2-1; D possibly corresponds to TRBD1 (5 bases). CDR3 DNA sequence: TGTGCCAGTAGTATGGCAGGGACCTACAATGAGCAGTTCTTC. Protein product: CASSMAGTYNEQFF. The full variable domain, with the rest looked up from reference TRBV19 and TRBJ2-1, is DGGITQSPKYLFRKEGQNVTLSCEQNLNHDAMYWYRQDPGQGLRLIYYSQIVNDFQKGDIAEGYSVSREKKESFPLTVTSAQKNPTAFYLCASSMAGTYNEQFFGPGTRLTVL.